This T cell receptor (beta chain) derives from a study of blood T cell repertoires in COVID-19. Background on the study: Whether acute or convalescent, the COVID-19 samples came from the United States, Italy and Spain. The analysed material was cDNA or gDNA that came from T cells, B-cell-depleted T cells, or PBMCs.

Under the authors' procedure: Amplification of reference gene primers provided the estimated nucleated cell counts. Method: immunoSEQ multiplex PCR; TCRdb's copy keeps in-frame clones and lacks some. V and J calls and clone size are as listed in that table; D and trimming were resolved from the DNA. The repertoire consists of 200,000 to 250,000 clones, with around 90% occurring once and the leading ten covering roughly 3%. Enrollment of patients from Seattle took place during active infection, with longitudinal follow-up. This TCR came from a young man with COVID-19, enrolled during active disease. Sequencing was carried out using peripheral blood.

For the CDR3, the DNA is TGTGCCAGCAGCCTGAGGAATAATGAAAAACTGTTTTTT. It is translated as CASSLRNNEKLFF. This chain links TRBV4-2 with TRBJ1-4, with unresolved D. The V end lost 4 bases, the J end lost 4 bases, and 7 bases lay between the germline ends. The CDR3 has 13 amino acids. Germline loops: CDR1 LGHNA, CDR2 YNFKEQ.